This T cell receptor beta chain is from a study of cytomegalovirus exposure and HLA in healthy donors. With 60 Vbeta and 13 Jbeta primers, the PCR was carried out. The protocol was immunoSEQ multiplex PCR, while the TCRdb copy is restricted to in-frame clones and leaves out a portion. The sample includes about 180,000 clones, 77% of them seen just once. Per the germline V gene, CDR1 is ENHRY and CDR2 is SYGVKD. V shed 0 bases and J 0 bases; nucleotides not matched to a gene: 5. The CDR3 runs to 18 residues. Points from the study as a whole: In a later analysis, TCR beta V- and J-gene trimming showed a link to a missense DCLRE1C variant. It was assumed in the presence/absence analyses that sequencing depth was roughly uniform across donors.

In its sample, this clone was seen once. The antigen remains unidentified. The specimen sequenced was PBMCs. This clonotype was sampled from a woman aged 55 to 70 in good health and CMV-seropositive. The chain has TRBV10-3 and TRBJ2-2, with 9 bases that match TRBD1. CDR3 sequence (DNA): TGTGCCATCAGTGAGTCTCATGGGACAGGGACGAACACCGGGGAGCTGTTTTTT. This codes for CAISESHGTGTNTGELFF.